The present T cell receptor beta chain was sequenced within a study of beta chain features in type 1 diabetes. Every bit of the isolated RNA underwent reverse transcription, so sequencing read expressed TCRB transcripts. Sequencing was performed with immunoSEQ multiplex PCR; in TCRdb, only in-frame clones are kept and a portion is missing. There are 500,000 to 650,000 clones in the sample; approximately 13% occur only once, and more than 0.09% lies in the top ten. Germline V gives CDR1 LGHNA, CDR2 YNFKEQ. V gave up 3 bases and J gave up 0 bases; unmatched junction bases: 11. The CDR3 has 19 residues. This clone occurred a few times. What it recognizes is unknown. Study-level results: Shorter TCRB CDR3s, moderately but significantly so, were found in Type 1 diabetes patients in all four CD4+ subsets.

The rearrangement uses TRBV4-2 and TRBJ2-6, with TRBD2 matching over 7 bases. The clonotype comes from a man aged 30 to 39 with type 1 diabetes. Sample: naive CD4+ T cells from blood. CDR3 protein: CASSQEAASGFSGANVLTF. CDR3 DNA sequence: TGTGCCAGCAGCCAGGAGGCGGCTAGCGGATTCTCTGGGGCCAACGTCCTGACTTTC.